This T cell receptor beta chain stems from a study of blood T cell repertoires in COVID-19. Study background: Sources were T cells, B-cell-depleted T cells, or PBMCs; the material itself was cDNA or gDNA.

This CDR3 has 16 residues. The V end was cut by 3 bases, the J end by 2 bases, with 11 bases between. Germline V gives CDR1 SGHTA, CDR2 FQGNSA. Some clones are missing from TCRdb's copy, which holds only in-frame ones; the method was immunoSEQ multiplex PCR. The sample yields more than 85,000 clones, roughly 80% seen once. The receptor comes from a woman older than 75 with acute or convalescent COVID-19. Sample: peripheral blood. The rearrangement uses TRBV7-2 and TRBJ2-6; tentatively, D is TRBD1 (6 bases). In DNA, the CDR3 is TGTGCCAGCAGCTTCACAGGGTTGGCTGGGGCCAACGTCCTGACTTTC. This codes for CASSFTGLAGANVLTF.